A single T cell receptor (beta chain) is shown here with its context. Between the trimmed V and J ends, which lost 4 bases and 1 base, there was a span of 17 bases. Germline CDR1 reads ENHRY; CDR2 reads SYGVKD. The CDR3 is 16 residues long. The data were obtained in a study of vaccination and CD4 T cells after COVID-19. TCRdb re-derived calls from the PCR reads in MiXCR, one entry per CDR3 protein. The profile shows fewer than 25,000 distinct CDR3 sequences, 51% of them singletons. This TCR was recovered from a human donor who had recovered from COVID-19. V usage is TRBV10-3 and J usage is TRBJ2-7, with D tentatively TRBD1 or TRBD2 (6 bases each). This specimen consisted of CD4+ T cells from blood, obtained before SARS-CoV-2 vaccination. The CDR3 spells CAISGGAGRLSYEQYF. DNA of the CDR3: TGTGCCATCAGTGGGGGGGCGGGGAGATTATCCTACGAGCAGTACTTC.